This T cell receptor beta chain emerged from a study of blood T cells in healthy people across ages. Overall study results and limits: While age rose, TCR beta diversity per million T cells dropped in a roughly linear way. Unsorted PBMCs blocked a conclusive comparison of naive and antigen-experienced cells.

A second PCR, run for about 7 to 11 cycles, used a sample-barcoded 5' primer plus a J-beta primer mix. Every single cDNA molecule received a tag from a template-switch adaptor with 12 random nucleotides. TCRdb analysed the 5' RACE reads with MiXCR anew, one entry per CDR3 protein. This table holds around 850,000 distinct CDR3 sequences, roughly 35% found once. Each donor gave approximately 9.5 milliliters of peripheral blood. The germline V gene encodes CDR1 DFQATT and CDR2 SNEGSKA (reference sequence). CDR3 length: 15 residues. V gave up 0 bases and J gave up 5 bases, with 16 bases separating them. Comment on this clonotype: Its antigen is unidentified.

This receptor was taken from a man between 18 and 35 years old in good health. The source material was blood. V and J are TRBV20-1 and TRBJ1-1, with D maybe TRBD1 (5 bases). Written as DNA, the CDR3 is TGCAGTGCTAGAGATCCAGGGAGGGTTCGTACTGAAGCTTTCTTT. This codes for CSARDPGRVRTEAFF.